Below are 30 T cell receptor beta chains sequenced from a single sample in a study of T-cell memory formation after mild COVID-19. Using its own MiXCR run on the 5' RACE reads, TCRdb lists one record per CDR3 protein. The sample shows approximately 400,000 distinct CDR3 sequences, about a sixth of them seen only once. The sequencing input was PBMCs or a T cell subset sorted from them (not recorded which). Receptor source: a man between 18 and 35 years old who had mild COVID-19 (a few samples of this study predate the infection). Cell type and time point are not known.

This clonotype was observed a handful of times. The chain links TRBV27 to TRBJ2-3; the D gene is possibly TRBD1 (5 bases). V was trimmed by 10 bases and J by 2 bases, leaving 16 bases between them. Germline assignment: CDR1 MNHEY and CDR2 SMNVEV (reference sequence). This CDR3 comprises 14 residues. CDR3 in amino acids: CATPARALTDTQYF. As DNA, the CDR3 is TGTGCCACCCCAGCCAGGGCTCTCACAGATACGCAGTATTTT.

J is TRBJ2-7 and V is TRBV20-1; TRBD1 is a possible D gene (6 bases). This CDR3 contains 14 residues. Germline CDR1 and CDR2: DFQATT and SNEGSKA (reference sequence). The V end was cut by 1 base, the J end by 1 base, with 11 bases between. The CDR3 loop reads CSARGVRGSYEQYF. CDR3 coding DNA: TGCAGTGCTAGAGGTGTCAGGGGATCCTACGAGCAGTACTTC.

This clonotype was seen only a few times. The chain joins TRBV30 to TRBJ2-3, with D unclear. CDR3 size: 13 residues. Trimming removed 3 bases from V and 4 bases from J, with 11 bases in between. Germline V gives CDR1 GTSNPN, CDR2 SVGIG (reference sequence). The DNA for the CDR3 is TGTGCCTGGAGCCCAGAATTAGCAGATACGCAGTATTTT. It translates to CAWSPELADTQYF.

On this clonotype: A single base separates this from a much larger clone, so it may be a read error. The chain combines TRBV20-1 with TRBJ1-1; TRBD1 aligns across 8 bases. Germline CDR1 is DFQATT and CDR2 is SNEGSKA (reference sequence). The CDR3 loop spans 12 amino acids. In DNA form, the CDR3 reads TGCAGTGTTCGGACAGGGAACACTGAAGCTTTATTT. It is translated as CSVRTGNTEALF.

The CDR3 region has the DNA TGCAGCACGTCGCAGGGGGTACCCGGGGAGCTGTTTTTT. This sequence encodes CSTSQGVPGELFF. The rearrangement links TRBV29-1 to TRBJ2-2, with TRBD1 matching 7 bases. From germline, CDR1 is SQVTM and CDR2 ANQGSEA. This CDR3 contains 13 residues. Trimming cost V 8 bases and J 6 bases; bases outside gene matches: 9.

This clonotype was seen many times. J is TRBJ2-3 and V is TRBV5-1, with D maybe TRBD1 (5 bases). The CDR3 is made up of 16 amino acids. With 0 bases removed from V and 0 bases from J, the gap between germline ends came to 11 bases. The V gene's germline CDR1 is SGHRS and CDR2 YFSETQ. The CDR3 loop is CASSLEGRFSTDTQYF. The CDR3 DNA is TGCGCCAGCAGCTTGGAGGGGCGGTTTAGCACAGATACGCAGTATTTT.

This clonotype was picked up many times. V is TRBV4-1 and J is TRBJ2-7; the D is unclear. This CDR3 is 16 amino acids long. The V gene's germline CDR1 is MGHRA and CDR2 YSYEKL. V lost 4 bases, J lost 4 bases, and 20 bases lay in between. Written as DNA, the CDR3 is TGCGCCAGCAGCCCTGACATCCTGAGTCCCTCTTACGAGCAGTACTTC. The encoded protein is CASSPDILSPSYEQYF.

The V gene is TRBV12-5, the J gene TRBJ1-5, with TRBD1 identical over 8 bases. Germline V gene lookup returns CDR1 LGHNT and CDR2 FRNRAP. The trim removed 6 bases at V and 6 bases at J, leaving 7 bases unmatched. This CDR3 has 14 amino acids. The CDR3 is CASGPGTGTQPQHF. The DNA for the CDR3 is TGTGCTAGTGGCCCAGGGACAGGCACTCAGCCCCAGCATTTT.

In DNA, the CDR3 is TGTGCCAGCAGTTACTCGCTCCTCTGGGGGCTTGAGGGAGATACGCAGTATTTT. Its protein is CASSYSLLWGLEGDTQYF. This chain uses TRBV6-2 or TRBV6-3 with TRBJ2-3; a possible D gene is TRBD1 (6 bases). Germline V gives CDR1 MNHEY, CDR2 SVGEGT. This CDR3 spans 18 amino acids. Trimming removed 0 bases at V and 5 bases at J, with 21 bases between.

This clonotype has more than one count but fewer than ten. The chain employs TRBV7-8 and TRBJ2-4, with a weak D call TRBD1 (7 bases). Trimming removed 4 bases at V and 15 bases at J, with 31 bases between. CDR3 length equals 17 residues. CDR1 is SGHVS and CDR2 is FQNEAQ in the germline V gene. CDR3 nucleotide sequence: TGTGCCAGCAGCTCCCTAGGACCCGGGACAGTCTTAGCCGGGGGGTACTTC. Amino acids: CASSSLGPGTVLAGGYF.

This clonotype was seen a few times. The chain links TRBV20-1 to TRBJ1-1; D is undetermined. Germline CDR1 and CDR2: DFQATT and SNEGSKA (reference sequence). CDR3 length equals 13 residues. The V gene lost 2 bases and the J gene lost 1 base, with 8 bases spanning the gap. The CDR3 DNA reads TGCAGTGCTAGACCCCTGGCGAACACTGAAGCTTTCTTT. Protein sequence: CSARPLANTEAFF.

In this sample, this clonotype turned up a few times. The V call is TRBV20-1, the J call TRBJ1-2, with D tentatively TRBD1 (6 bases). V lost 0 bases and J lost 4, with 12 bases in between. CDR3 size: 14 residues. Germline-derived CDR1 and CDR2 are DFQATT and SNEGSKA (reference sequence). The CDR3 DNA reads TGCAGTGCTAGAGAGGTCAGGGGTTTCTATGGCTACACCTTC. Its translation: CSAREVRGFYGYTF.

This clonotype was counted only a few times. The V call is TRBV4-3, the J call TRBJ2-1, with 10 positions matching TRBD2. V trimming: 0 bases; J trimming: 0 bases; junction bases outside the gene matches: 2. CDR3 size: 17 residues. Germline V CDR1 and CDR2: LGHNA, YSLEER. The chain's CDR3 is CASSQDPSGSSYNEQFF. Here the CDR3 DNA reads TGCGCCAGCAGCCAAGACCCTAGCGGGAGCTCCTACAATGAGCAGTTCTTC.

The rearrangement joins TRBV24-1 to TRBJ2-7, with D hard to call. The CDR3 is 17 amino acids. Germline V gene data show CDR1 as KGHDR and CDR2 as SFDVKD. The V end was cut by 4 bases, the J end by 2 bases, with 20 bases between. This CDR3 is CATSDPPPGRTTYEQYV. The CDR3 DNA is TGTGCCACCAGTGACCCCCCGCCAGGACGGACGACCTACGAGCAGTACGTC.

The rearrangement uses TRBV5-1 and TRBJ2-7; D gene uncertain. The CDR3 has 13 amino acids. Germline V gives CDR1 SGHRS, CDR2 YFSETQ. Trimming left V 0 bases short and J 5 bases short, with 9 bases between. CDR3 residues: CASSLALGDEQYF. DNA of the CDR3: TGCGCCAGCAGCTTGGCACTTGGGGACGAGCAGTACTTC.

V gene TRBV3-1 combines with J gene TRBJ1-2; the match to TRBD1 covers 7 bases. The CDR3 covers 14 residues. CDR1 LGHDT and CDR2 YNNKEL come from the germline V gene (reference sequence). Unmatched junction bases numbered 2, after V lost 4 bases and J lost 0 bases. As DNA, the CDR3 is TGTGCCAGCAGCCCGGGACAGACTAACTATGGCTACACCTTC. It is translated as CASSPGQTNYGYTF.

This rearrangement joins TRBV11-2 to TRBJ2-2, with 15 positions matching TRBD2. The CDR3 is made up of 17 amino acids. J gave up 5 bases and V 3 bases, and 4 bases lay outside the gene matches. CDR1 and CDR2 (germline): SGHAT, FQNNGV. In DNA, the CDR3 is TGTGCCAGCAGCTTCTGGACTAGCGGGGGGGAAACCGGGGAGCTGTTTTTT. Translation gives CASSFWTSGGETGELFF.

J is TRBJ2-5 and V is TRBV20-1; TRBD2 might be the D (6 bases). The V end lost 4 bases, the J end lost 5 bases, and 14 bases lay between the germline ends. The V gene's germline CDR1 is DFQATT and CDR2 SNEGSKA (reference sequence). CDR3 length: 13 amino acids. The CDR3: CSAKREGGETQYF. The CDR3 DNA reads as TGCAGTGCTAAGAGGGAAGGAGGGGAGACCCAGTACTTC.

This clonotype occurred a few times. V and J are TRBV7-7 and TRBJ2-3; a possible D gene is TRBD2 (5 bases). Deletions cut 0 bases from V and 7 bases from J, with 8 bases between. The CDR3 has 13 amino acids. Germline V lookup: CDR1 SSHAT, CDR2 FNYEAQ (reference sequence). CDR3 sequence (DNA): TGTGCCAGCAGCTTAGCGGAGGCGAATACGCAGTATTTT. Its protein product is CASSLAEANTQYF. Variable domain in full (rest from reference TRBV7-7 and TRBJ2-3): GAGVSQSPRYKVTKRGQDVTLRCDPISSHATLYWYQQALGQGPEFLTYFNYEAQPDKSGLPSDRFSAERPEGSISTLTIQRTEQRDSAMYRCASSLAEANTQYFGPGTRLTVL.

The sample holds a few counts of this clonotype. The chain employs TRBV6-5 and TRBJ1-3, with D perhaps matching TRBD1 (5 bases). The CDR3 loop spans 16 amino acids. Germline CDR1 MNHEY, CDR2 SVGAGI. V was pared by 0 bases and J by 0 bases, with 9 bases between. The CDR3 loop is CASSYSGTSSGNTIYF. CDR3 sequence (DNA): TGTGCCAGCAGTTACTCGGGGACGAGCTCTGGAAACACCATATATTTT.

This clonotype was seen only a few times. This rearrangement joins TRBV12-3 or TRBV12-4 to TRBJ1-6, with D uncertain. The CDR3 is made up of 15 amino acids. V was clipped by 2 bases and J by 10 bases, with 15 bases between them. Here the CDR3 DNA reads TGTGCCAGCAGTTTAAGGGCAGGAGAGGAATCACCCCTCCACTTT. Encoded protein: CASSLRAGEESPLHF.

The chain is built from TRBV2 and TRBJ2-3, with 7 nucleotides matching TRBD2. V dropped 0 bases and J dropped 3; count of bases not matched to a gene: 3. Per the germline V gene, CDR1 is SNHLY and CDR2 is FYNNEI. The CDR3 is 15 amino acids. The CDR3 DNA reads TGTGCCAGCAGTGAAGCGTGGGGGGGGACAGATACGCAGTATTTT. It translates to CASSEAWGGTDTQYF. The complete variable domain, with remaining parts taken from reference TRBV2 and TRBJ2-3, reads EPEVTQTPSHQVTQMGQEVILRCVPISNHLYFYWYRQILGQKVEFLVSFYNNEISEKSEIFDDQFSVERPDGSNFTLKIRSTKLEDSAMYFCASSEAWGGTDTQYFGPGTRLTVL.

The chain joins TRBV10-3 to TRBJ1-1; weak D call: TRBD1 (6 bases). The V end was cut by 7 bases, the J end by 6 bases, with 18 bases between. The CDR3 loop spans 14 amino acids. Germline V CDR1 and CDR2: ENHRY, SYGVKD. This CDR3 is CAITGGQGLAEAFF. The CDR3 nucleotides are TGTGCCATCACGGGGGGGCAGGGTTTGGCTGAAGCTTTCTTT.

The CDR3 loop is CASSQGISGNSPLHF. CDR3 bases: TGCGCCAGCAGCCAAGGAATCAGTGGTAATTCACCCCTCCACTTT. The V gene is TRBV4-3, the J gene TRBJ1-6; the D is unclear. Germline CDR1 and CDR2: LGHNA and YSLEER. Trimming stripped 1 base from V and 6 bases from J, with 10 bases between. CDR3 length: 15 amino acids.

This clonotype was detected only a few times. V gene TRBV19 combines with J gene TRBJ2-5, with D possibly matching TRBD2 (5 bases). CDR1 is LNHDA and CDR2 is SQIVND in the germline V gene (reference sequence). The CDR3 runs to 14 residues. Trimming cost V 3 bases and J 5 bases, with 13 bases left between them. CDR3 DNA: TGTGCCAGTAGTATTTCGTCTAGCAGCGAGACCCAGTACTTC. Translating it yields CASSISSSSETQYF.

Comment on this clonotype: Since a much larger clone is just one base distant, this may be a read error. The chain combines TRBV6-5 with TRBJ1-2; D is possibly TRBD1 (6 bases). The CDR3 length is 18 residues. Germline CDR1 and CDR2: MNHEY and SVGAGI. CDR3 sequence: CSSSYVRAGAELNYGYTF. The CDR3 nucleotides read TGTTCCAGCAGTTACGTACGGGCAGGGGCCGAGCTTAACTATGGCTACACCTTC.

V is TRBV12-3 or TRBV12-4 and J is TRBJ1-2, with TRBD1 matching 8 bases. The ends lost 6 bases at V and 4 bases at J; junction bases unmatched: 7. This CDR3 region has 14 residues. The chain's CDR3 is CASRGDRNLYGYTF. Here the CDR3 DNA reads TGTGCCAGCAGAGGGGACAGGAACCTCTATGGCTACACCTTC.

This chain uses TRBV28 with TRBJ2-2; D is undetermined. Deletions cut 2 bases from V and 2 bases from J, with 9 bases between. CDR1 is MDHEN and CDR2 is SYDVKM in the germline V gene. This CDR3 has 15 amino acids. CDR3 loop: CASSLPSQNTGELFF. DNA for the CDR3: TGTGCCAGCAGTTTACCCTCACAAAACACCGGGGAGCTGTTTTTT.

This clonotype showed up just a few times. The rearrangement links TRBV2 to TRBJ2-7; 10 positions agree with TRBD1. Germline assignment: CDR1 SNHLY and CDR2 FYNNEI. The CDR3 contains 14 residues. After removal of 7 bases from V and 0 bases from J, the junction contained 3 bases not matched to a gene. The CDR3 DNA reads TGTGCCAGCAAAGGGGACAGGGGCTCCTACGAGCAGTACGTC. It is translated as CASKGDRGSYEQYV.

The chain has TRBV15 and TRBJ2-1; TRBD2 agrees at 15 bases. The V gene end was trimmed by 8 bases and the J gene end by 7 bases; junction bases not matched to a gene: 6. The CDR3 has 15 amino acids. Germline V gene data show CDR1 as LNHNV and CDR2 as YYDKDF (reference sequence). The CDR3 DNA reads as TGTGCCACCGGTATTGGGACTAGCGGGGGGAATGAGCAGTTCTTC. Protein sequence: CATGIGTSGGNEQFF.